These 3 T cell receptor beta chains originate from one sample sequenced in a study of beta chain features in type 1 diabetes. Since all of the isolated RNA was reverse transcribed, expressed TCRB transcripts were what got sequenced. The data were produced by immunoSEQ multiplex PCR, yet TCRdb's version contains in-frame clones alone and is incomplete. The sample shows roughly 450,000 clones, approximately 15% of them seen only once. Sequencing used naive CD4+ T cells from blood. All receptors derive from a man younger than 45 in good health.

This clone occurred a few times. The V gene is TRBV21-1, the J gene TRBJ2-1; no check of the table's D call, TRBD1, against the DNA was made. TRBV21-1 constitutes a pseudogene. This CDR3 spans 20 amino acids. CDR3 protein: CASSKNPRDSLISSYNEQFF. The CDR3 coding sequence is TGTGCCAGCAGCAAGAATCCTAGGGACAGCCTTATCAGCTCCTACAATGAGCAGTTCTTC.

V and J are TRBV5-1 and TRBJ2-2, with TRBD1 matching 7 bases. The ends lost 7 bases at V and 2 bases at J; junction bases unmatched: 2. Germline assignment: CDR1 SGHRS and CDR2 YFSETQ. This CDR3 region has 13 residues. As DNA, the CDR3 is TGCGCCAGCCGGGACAGTAACACCGGGGAGCTGTTTTTT. Amino acid sequence: CASRDSNTGELFF.

This clone has just a few counts. The chain carries TRBV28 and TRBJ2-7; 7 bases match TRBD2. The germline gives CDR1 MDHEN, CDR2 SYDVKM. The CDR3 covers 15 residues. V shed 8 bases and J 0 bases; nucleotides not matched to a gene: 10. The CDR3 DNA sequence: TGTGCCAGCGCGACCGCGGGAGCTAGCTCCTACGAGCAGTACGTC. Encoded protein: CASATAGASSYEQYV.